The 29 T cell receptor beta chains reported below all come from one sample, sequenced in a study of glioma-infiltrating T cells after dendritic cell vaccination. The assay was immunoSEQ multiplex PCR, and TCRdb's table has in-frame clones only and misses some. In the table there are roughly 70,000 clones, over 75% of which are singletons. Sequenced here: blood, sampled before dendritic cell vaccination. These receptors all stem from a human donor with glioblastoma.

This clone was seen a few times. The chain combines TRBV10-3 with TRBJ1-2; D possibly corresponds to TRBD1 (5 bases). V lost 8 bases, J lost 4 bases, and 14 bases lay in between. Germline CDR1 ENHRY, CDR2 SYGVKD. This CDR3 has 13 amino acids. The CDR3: CAISTDSSYGYTF. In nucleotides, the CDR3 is TGTGCCATCTCGACAGATTCTTCCTATGGCTACACCTTC.

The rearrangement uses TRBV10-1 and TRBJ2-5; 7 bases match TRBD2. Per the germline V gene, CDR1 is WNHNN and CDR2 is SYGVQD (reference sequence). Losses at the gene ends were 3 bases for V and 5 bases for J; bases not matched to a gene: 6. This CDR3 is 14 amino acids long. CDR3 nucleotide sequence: TGCGCCAGCAGTGAATCACTAGCGACGGAGACCCAGTACTTC. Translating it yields CASSESLATETQYF.

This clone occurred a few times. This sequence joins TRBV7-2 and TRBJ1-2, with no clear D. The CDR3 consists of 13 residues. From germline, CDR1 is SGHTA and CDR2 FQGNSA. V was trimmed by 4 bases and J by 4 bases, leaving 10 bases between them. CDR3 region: CASSSGGFYGYTF. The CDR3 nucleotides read TGTGCCAGCAGCTCGGGCGGGTTCTATGGCTACACCTTC.

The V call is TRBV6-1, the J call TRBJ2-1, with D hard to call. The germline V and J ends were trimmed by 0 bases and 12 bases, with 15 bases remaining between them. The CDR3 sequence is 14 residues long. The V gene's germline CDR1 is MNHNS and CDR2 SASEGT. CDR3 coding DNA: TGTGCCAGCAGTGAAGCTTACCAGGCGCGTAGGCAGTTCTTC. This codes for CASSEAYQARRQFF.

CDR3 sequence: CASSYSFSQGTDTQYF. The CDR3 DNA follows: TGTGCCAGCAGTTACTCGTTTAGTCAGGGTACAGATACGCAGTATTTT. The chain couples TRBV6-6 to TRBJ2-3, with D possibly matching TRBD1 (5 bases). Per germline, CDR1 MNHNY and CDR2 SVGAGI (reference sequence). The CDR3 runs to 16 residues. V was cut by 0 bases and J by 3 bases, with 13 bases left in between.

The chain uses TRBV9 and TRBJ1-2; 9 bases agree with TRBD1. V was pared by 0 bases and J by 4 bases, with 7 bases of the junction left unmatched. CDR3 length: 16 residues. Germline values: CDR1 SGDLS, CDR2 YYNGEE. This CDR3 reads CASSVGPGQGFYGYTF. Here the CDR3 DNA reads TGTGCCAGCAGCGTAGGACCGGGACAGGGATTCTATGGCTACACCTTC.

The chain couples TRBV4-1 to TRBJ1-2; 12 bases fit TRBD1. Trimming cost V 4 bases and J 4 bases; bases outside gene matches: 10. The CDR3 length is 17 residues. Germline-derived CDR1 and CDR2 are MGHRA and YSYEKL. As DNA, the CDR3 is TGCGCCAGCAGCCGCGGGACAGGGGGCTCGTCGGTCTATGGCTACACCTTC. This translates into CASSRGTGGSSVYGYTF.

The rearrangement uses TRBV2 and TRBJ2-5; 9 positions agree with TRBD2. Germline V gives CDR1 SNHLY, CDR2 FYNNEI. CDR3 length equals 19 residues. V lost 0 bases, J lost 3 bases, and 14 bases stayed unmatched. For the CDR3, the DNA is TGTGCCAGCAGTGAAGCGCCTCCGCCCGTGTCTAGCGGGAAAGAGACCCAGTACTTC. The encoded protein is CASSEAPPPVSSGKETQYF. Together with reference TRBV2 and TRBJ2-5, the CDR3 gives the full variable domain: EPEVTQTPSHQVTQMGQEVILRCVPISNHLYFYWYRQILGQKVEFLVSFYNNEISEKSEIFDDQFSVERPDGSNFTLKIRSTKLEDSAMYFCASSEAPPPVSSGKETQYFGPGTRLLVL.

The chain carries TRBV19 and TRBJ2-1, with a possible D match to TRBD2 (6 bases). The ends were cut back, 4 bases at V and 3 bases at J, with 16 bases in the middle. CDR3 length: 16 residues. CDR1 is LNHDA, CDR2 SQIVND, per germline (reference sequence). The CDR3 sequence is CASSTLPGLFYNEQFF. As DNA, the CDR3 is TGTGCCAGTAGTACACTACCGGGACTCTTCTACAATGAGCAGTTCTTC.

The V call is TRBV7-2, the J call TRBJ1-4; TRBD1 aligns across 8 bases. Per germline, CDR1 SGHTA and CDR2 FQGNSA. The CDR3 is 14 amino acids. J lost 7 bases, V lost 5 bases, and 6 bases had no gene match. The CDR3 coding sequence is TGTGCCAGCAGCCGGGACAGGAACGTTGAAAAACTGTTTTTT. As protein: CASSRDRNVEKLFF.

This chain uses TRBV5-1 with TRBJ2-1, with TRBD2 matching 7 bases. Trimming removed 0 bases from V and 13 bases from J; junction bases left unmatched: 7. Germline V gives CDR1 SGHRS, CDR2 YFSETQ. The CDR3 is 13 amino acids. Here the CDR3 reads CASSLETSELQFF. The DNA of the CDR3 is TGCGCCAGCAGCTTGGAAACTAGCGAACTCCAGTTCTTC.

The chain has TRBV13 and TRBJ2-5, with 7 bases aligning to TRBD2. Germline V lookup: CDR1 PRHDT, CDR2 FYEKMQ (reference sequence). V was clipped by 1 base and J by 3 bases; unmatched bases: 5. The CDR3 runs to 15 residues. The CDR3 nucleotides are TGTGCCAGCAGCTTAGACGGGAGGAGTGAAGAGACCCAGTACTTC. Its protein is CASSLDGRSEETQYF.

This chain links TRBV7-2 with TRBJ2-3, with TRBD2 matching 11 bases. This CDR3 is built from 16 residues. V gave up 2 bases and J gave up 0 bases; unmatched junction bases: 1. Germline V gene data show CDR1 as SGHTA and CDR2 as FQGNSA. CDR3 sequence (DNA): TGTGCCAGCAGCTTACTAGCGGGGGGAAGCACAGATACGCAGTATTTT. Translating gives CASSLLAGGSTDTQYF.

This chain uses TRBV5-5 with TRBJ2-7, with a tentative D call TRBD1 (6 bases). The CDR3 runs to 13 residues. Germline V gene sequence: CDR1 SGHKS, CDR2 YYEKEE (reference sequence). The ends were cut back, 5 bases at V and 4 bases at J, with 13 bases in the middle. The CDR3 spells CASSKGTTYEQYV. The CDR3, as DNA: TGTGCCAGCAGTAAGGGGACAACGTACGAGCAGTACGTC.

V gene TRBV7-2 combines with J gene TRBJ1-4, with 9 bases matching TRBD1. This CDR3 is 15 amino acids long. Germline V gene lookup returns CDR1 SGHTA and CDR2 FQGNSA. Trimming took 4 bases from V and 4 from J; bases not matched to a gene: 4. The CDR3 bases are TGTGCCAGCAGCTCCCGACAGGGGGGTAATGAAAAACTGTTTTTT. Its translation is CASSSRQGGNEKLFF.

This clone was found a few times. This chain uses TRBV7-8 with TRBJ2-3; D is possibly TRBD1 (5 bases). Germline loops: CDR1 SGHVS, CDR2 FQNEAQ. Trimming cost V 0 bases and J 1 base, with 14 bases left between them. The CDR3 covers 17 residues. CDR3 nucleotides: TGTGCCAGCAGCTTAGCGCCCAGCCAGGGCGGCACAGATACGCAGTATTTT. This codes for CASSLAPSQGGTDTQYF.

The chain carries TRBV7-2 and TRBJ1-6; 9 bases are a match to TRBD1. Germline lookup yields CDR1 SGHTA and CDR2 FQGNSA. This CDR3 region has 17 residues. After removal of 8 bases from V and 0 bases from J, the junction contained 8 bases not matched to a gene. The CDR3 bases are TGTGCCAGCTTAACGGGACAGGGAAGCTCCTATAATTCACCCCTCCACTTT. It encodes CASLTGQGSSYNSPLHF.

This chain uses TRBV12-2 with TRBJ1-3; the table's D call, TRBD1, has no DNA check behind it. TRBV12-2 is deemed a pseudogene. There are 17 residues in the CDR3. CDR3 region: CASRFEDRGNSGNTIYF. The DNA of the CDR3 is TGTGCAAGTCGCTTTGAGGACAGGGGGAACTCTGGAAACACCATATATTTT.

CDR3 protein: CASSLGLIADKLFF. The CDR3 region has the DNA TGCGCCAGCAGCTTAGGGTTAATAGCGGACAAGCTGTTTTTT. The chain is built from TRBV5-1 and TRBJ2-2; maybe TRBD2 (6 bases). Trimming took off 2 bases at V and 12 bases at J, with 17 bases between the two ends. The CDR3 loop spans 14 amino acids. Germline V gene data show CDR1 as SGHRS and CDR2 as YFSETQ.

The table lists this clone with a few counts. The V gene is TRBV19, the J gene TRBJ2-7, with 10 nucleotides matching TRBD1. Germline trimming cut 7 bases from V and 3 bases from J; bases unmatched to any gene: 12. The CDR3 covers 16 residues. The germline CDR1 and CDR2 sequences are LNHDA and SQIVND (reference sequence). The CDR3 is CASTWGTGEGVYEQYF. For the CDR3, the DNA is TGTGCCAGTACGTGGGGGACAGGGGAAGGGGTCTACGAGCAGTACTTC.

The CDR3 reads CASTGTGGGPRYF. CDR3 DNA: TGTGCCAGCACCGGGACAGGGGGTGGGCCACGGTACTTC. The chain carries TRBV5-4 and TRBJ2-4; TRBD1 aligns across 11 bases. J gave up 15 bases and V 6 bases, and 11 bases lay outside the gene matches. The CDR3 runs 13 residues. The germline V gene has CDR1 SGHNT and CDR2 YYREEE (reference sequence).

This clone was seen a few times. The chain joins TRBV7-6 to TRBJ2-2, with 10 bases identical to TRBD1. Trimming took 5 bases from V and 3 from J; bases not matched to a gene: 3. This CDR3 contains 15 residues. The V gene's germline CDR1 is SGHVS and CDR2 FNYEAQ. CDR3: CASSMTGGDTGELFF. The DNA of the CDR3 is TGTGCCAGCAGCATGACAGGGGGCGACACCGGGGAGCTGTTTTTT.

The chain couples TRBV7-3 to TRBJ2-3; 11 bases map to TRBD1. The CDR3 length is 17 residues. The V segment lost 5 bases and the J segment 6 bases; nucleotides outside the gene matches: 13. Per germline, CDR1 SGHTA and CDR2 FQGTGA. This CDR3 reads CASSLQGPGQGGDTQYF. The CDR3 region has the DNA TGTGCCAGCAGCCTCCAGGGCCCGGGACAGGGGGGCGATACGCAGTATTTT.

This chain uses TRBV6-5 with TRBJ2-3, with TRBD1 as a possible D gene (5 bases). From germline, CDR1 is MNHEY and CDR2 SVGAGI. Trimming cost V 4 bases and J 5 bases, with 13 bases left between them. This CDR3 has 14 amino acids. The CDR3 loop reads CASSSAGNIDTQYF. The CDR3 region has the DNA TGTGCCAGCAGTTCAGCAGGGAACATAGATACGCAGTATTTT.

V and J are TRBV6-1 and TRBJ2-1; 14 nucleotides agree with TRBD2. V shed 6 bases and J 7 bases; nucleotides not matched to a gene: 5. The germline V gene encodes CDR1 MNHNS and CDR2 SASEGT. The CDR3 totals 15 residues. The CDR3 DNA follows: TGTGCCAGCAGCCCGACTAGCGGGGGGGCGAATGAGCAGTTCTTC. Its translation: CASSPTSGGANEQFF.

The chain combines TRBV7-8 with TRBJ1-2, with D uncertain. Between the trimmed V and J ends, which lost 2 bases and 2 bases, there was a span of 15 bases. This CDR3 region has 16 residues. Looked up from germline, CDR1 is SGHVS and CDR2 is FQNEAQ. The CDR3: CASSLHLTRENYGYTF. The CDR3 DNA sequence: TGTGCCAGCAGCTTACATCTAACTCGGGAGAACTATGGCTACACCTTC.

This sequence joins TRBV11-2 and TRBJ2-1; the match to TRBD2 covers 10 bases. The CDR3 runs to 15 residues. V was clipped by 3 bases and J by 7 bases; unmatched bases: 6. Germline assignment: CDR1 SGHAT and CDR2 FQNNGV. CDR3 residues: CASSLERGGRNEQFF. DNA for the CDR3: TGTGCCAGCAGCTTGGAGCGGGGGGGCCGTAATGAGCAGTTCTTC. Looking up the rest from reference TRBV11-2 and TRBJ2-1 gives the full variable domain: EAGVAQSPRYKIIEKRQSVAFWCNPISGHATLYWYQQILGQGPKLLIQFQNNGVVDDSQLPKDRFSAERLKGVDSTLKIQPAKLEDSAVYLCASSLERGGRNEQFFGPGTRLTVL.

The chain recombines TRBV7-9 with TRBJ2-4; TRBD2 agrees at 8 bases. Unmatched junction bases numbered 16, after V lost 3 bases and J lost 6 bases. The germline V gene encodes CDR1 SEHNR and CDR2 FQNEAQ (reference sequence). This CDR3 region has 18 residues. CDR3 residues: CASSLDPPGGAGRNIQYF. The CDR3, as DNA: TGTGCCAGCAGCTTGGACCCCCCGGGGGGGGCGGGTAGAAACATTCAGTACTTC.

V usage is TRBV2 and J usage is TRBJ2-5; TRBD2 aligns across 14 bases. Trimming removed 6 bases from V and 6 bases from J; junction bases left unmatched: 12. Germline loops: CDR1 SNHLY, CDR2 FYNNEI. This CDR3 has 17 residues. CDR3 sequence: CASRARLAGGVAKTQYF. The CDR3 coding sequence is TGTGCCAGCAGGGCCAGACTAGCGGGGGGGGTAGCGAAGACCCAGTACTTC.